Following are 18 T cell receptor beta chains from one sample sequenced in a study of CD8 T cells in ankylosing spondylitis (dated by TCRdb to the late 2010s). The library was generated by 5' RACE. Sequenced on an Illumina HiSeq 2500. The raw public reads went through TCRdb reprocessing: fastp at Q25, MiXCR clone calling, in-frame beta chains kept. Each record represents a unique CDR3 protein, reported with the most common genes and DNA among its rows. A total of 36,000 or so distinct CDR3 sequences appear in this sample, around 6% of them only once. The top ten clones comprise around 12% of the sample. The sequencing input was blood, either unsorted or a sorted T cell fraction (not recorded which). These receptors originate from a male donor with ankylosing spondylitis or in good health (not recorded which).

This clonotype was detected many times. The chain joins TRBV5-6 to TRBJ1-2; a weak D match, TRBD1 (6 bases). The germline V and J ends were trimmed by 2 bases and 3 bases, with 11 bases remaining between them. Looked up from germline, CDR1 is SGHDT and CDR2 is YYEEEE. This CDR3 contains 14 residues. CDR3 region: CASSLGGKDYGYTF. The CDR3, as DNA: TGTGCCAGCAGCTTAGGGGGAAAGGACTATGGCTACACCTTC.

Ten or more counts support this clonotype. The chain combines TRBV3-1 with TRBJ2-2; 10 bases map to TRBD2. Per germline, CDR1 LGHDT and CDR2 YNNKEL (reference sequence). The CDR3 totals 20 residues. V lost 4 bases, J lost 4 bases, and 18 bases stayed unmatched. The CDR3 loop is CASSPTGRGLAKRPTGELFF. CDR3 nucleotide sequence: TGTGCCAGCAGCCCGACAGGGAGGGGACTAGCGAAACGCCCCACCGGGGAGCTGTTTTTT. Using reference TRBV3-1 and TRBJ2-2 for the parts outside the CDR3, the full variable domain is DTAVSQTPKYLVTQMGNDKSIKCEQNLGHDTMYWYKQDSKKFLKIMFSYNNKELIINETVPNRFSPKSPDKAHLNLHINSLELGDSAVYFCASSPTGRGLAKRPTGELFFGEGSRLTVL.

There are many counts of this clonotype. The DNA of the CDR3 is TGTGCCAGCAGTTTCAGGGGCGGCCGAGGAGTCTACACCTTC. It encodes CASSFRGGRGVYTF. The chain combines TRBV12-3 or TRBV12-4 with TRBJ1-2; D might be TRBD1 (6 bases). Trimming stripped 3 bases from V and 10 bases from J, with 18 bases between. The CDR3 is made up of 14 amino acids.

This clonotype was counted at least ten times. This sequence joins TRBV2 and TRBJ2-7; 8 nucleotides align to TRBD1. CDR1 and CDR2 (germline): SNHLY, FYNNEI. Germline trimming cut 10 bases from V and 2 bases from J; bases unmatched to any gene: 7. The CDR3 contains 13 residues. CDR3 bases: TGTGCCATGAGGACAGGGATACCCTACGAGCAGTACTTC. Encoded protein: CAMRTGIPYEQYF.

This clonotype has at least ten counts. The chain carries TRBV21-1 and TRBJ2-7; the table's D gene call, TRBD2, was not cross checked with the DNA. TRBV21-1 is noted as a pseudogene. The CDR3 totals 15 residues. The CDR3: CASSTLRALPNEQYF. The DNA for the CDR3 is TGTGCCAGCAGCACCCTCAGGGCCCTCCCGAACGAGCAGTACTTC.

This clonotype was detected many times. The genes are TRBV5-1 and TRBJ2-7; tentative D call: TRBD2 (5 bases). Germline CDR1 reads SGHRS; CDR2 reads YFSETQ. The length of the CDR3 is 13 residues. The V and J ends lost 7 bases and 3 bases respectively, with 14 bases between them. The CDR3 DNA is TGCGCCAGCCACGGGATTTCAAGCTACGAGCAGTACTTC. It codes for CASHGISSYEQYF.

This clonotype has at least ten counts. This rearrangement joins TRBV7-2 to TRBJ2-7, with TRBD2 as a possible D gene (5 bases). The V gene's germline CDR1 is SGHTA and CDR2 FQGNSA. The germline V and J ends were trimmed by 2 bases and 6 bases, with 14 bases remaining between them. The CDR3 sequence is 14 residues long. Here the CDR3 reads CASSLSRGVGEQYF. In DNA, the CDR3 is TGTGCCAGCAGCTTATCTCGGGGTGTGGGCGAGCAGTACTTC.

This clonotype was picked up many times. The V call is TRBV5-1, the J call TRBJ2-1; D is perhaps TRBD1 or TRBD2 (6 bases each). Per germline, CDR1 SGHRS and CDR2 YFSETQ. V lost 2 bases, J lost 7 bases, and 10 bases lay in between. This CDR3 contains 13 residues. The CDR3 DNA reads TGCGCCAGCAGCTTTAGAGGGGGGAATGAGCAGTTCTTC. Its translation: CASSFRGGNEQFF.

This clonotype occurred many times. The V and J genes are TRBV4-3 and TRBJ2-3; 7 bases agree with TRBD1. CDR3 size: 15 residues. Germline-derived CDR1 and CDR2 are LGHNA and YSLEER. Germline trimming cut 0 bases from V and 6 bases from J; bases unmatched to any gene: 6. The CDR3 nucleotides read TGCGCCAGCAGCCAAGACCCCAGGGGGACCGATACGCAGTATTTT. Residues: CASSQDPRGTDTQYF.

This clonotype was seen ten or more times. This CDR3 is CSARGPAEQYF. DNA for the CDR3: TGCAGTGCTAGGGGCCCCGCCGAGCAGTACTTC. The chain joins TRBV20-1 to TRBJ2-7; D is ambiguous. The V gene lost 3 bases and the J gene lost 6 bases, with 9 bases spanning the gap. Germline CDR1 DFQATT, CDR2 SNEGSKA (reference sequence). The CDR3 has 11 residues.

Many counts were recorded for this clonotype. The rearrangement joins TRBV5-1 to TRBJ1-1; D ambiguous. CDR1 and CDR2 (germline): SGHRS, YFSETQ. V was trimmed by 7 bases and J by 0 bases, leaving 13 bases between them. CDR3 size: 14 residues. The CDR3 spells CASQSDYMNTEAFF. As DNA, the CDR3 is TGCGCCAGCCAATCGGACTATATGAACACTGAAGCTTTCTTT.

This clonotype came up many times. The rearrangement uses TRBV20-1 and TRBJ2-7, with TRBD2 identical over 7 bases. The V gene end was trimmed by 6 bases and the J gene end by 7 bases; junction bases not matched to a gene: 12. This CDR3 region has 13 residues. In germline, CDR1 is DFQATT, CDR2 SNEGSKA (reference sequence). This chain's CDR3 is CSARWEGPMEQYF. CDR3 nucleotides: TGCAGTGCCCGATGGGAGGGCCCCATGGAGCAGTACTTC.

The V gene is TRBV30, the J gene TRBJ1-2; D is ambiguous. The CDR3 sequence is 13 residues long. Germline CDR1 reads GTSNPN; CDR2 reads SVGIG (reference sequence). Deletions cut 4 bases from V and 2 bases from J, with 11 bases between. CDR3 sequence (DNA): TGTGCCTGGAACGGTAGCCCAAACTATGGCTACACCTTC. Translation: CAWNGSPNYGYTF.

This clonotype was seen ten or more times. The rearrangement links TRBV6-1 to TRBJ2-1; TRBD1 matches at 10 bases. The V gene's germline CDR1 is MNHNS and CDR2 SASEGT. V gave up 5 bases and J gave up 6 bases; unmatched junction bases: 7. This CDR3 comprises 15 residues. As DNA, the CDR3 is TGTGCCAGCAGTCGACAAAGGACAGGGGGCAATGAGCAGTTCTTC. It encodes CASSRQRTGGNEQFF.

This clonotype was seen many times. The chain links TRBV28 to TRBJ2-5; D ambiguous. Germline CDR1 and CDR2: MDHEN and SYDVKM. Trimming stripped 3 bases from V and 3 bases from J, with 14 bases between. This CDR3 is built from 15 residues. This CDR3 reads CASSFGRRAKETQYF. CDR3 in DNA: TGTGCCAGCAGTTTTGGGCGCCGGGCTAAAGAGACCCAGTACTTC.

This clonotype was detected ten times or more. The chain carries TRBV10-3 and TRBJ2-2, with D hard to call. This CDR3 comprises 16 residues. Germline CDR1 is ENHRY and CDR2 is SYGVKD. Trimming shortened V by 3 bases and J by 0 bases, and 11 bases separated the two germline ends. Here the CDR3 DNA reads TGTGCCATCAGTGATAGGAATCCATCGAACACCGGGGAGCTGTTTTTT. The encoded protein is CAISDRNPSNTGELFF.

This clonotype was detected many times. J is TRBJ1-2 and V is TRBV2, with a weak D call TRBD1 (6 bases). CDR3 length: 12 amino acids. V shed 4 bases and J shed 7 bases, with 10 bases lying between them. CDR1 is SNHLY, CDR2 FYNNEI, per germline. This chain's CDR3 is CASSASGVGYTF. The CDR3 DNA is TGTGCCAGCAGTGCCTCAGGGGTTGGCTACACCTTC.

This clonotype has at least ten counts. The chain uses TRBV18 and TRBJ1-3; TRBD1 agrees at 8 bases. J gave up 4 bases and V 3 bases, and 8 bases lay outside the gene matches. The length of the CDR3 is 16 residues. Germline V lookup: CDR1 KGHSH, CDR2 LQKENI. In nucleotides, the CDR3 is TGTGCCAGCTCACCTCGGACAGGGCTTAAAGGAAACACCATATATTTT. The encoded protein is CASSPRTGLKGNTIYF.